These 31 T cell receptor beta chains share one sample of origin, sequenced in a study of control samples from healthy donors and cancer patients. The repertoire was sequenced with immunoSEQ multiplex PCR; TCRdb's copy has only in-frame clones and lacks some. The data hold 95,000 to 150,000 clones, with more than 75% observed a single time. Sequenced sample: blood. Every receptor here comes from a man between 18 and 35 years old in good health.

The chain links TRBV28 to TRBJ1-5, with TRBD1 identical over 8 bases. The CDR3 has 16 residues. J gave up 2 bases and V 3 bases, and 6 bases lay outside the gene matches. The V gene's germline CDR1 is MDHEN and CDR2 SYDVKM. CDR3: CASSLPQGAGNQPQHF. CDR3 nucleotide sequence: TGTGCCAGCAGTTTGCCTCAGGGGGCTGGCAATCAGCCCCAGCATTTT.

This clone was detected once. The chain uses TRBV6-6 and TRBJ2-2; 8 bases are shared with TRBD2. This CDR3 is built from 14 residues. Germline lookup yields CDR1 MNHNY and CDR2 SVGAGI (reference sequence). V was pared by 2 bases and J by 4 bases, with 0 bases of the junction left unmatched. The CDR3 here is CASSYLAGTGELFF. DNA of the CDR3: TGTGCCAGCAGTTACCTAGCGGGCACCGGGGAGCTGTTTTTT.

The genes are TRBV24-1 and TRBJ2-1, with a weak D call TRBD1 (5 bases). CDR3 size: 16 residues. V lost 0 bases and J 0 bases, leaving 8 bases between the germline ends. Germline V gene lookup returns CDR1 KGHDR and CDR2 SFDVKD. CDR3 region: CATSDLIRGSYNEQFF. The CDR3 DNA sequence: TGTGCCACCAGTGATTTGATAAGGGGCTCCTACAATGAGCAGTTCTTC.

The table lists this clone with a count of one. The chain employs TRBV18 and TRBJ1-1; D not certain. Trimming took off 4 bases at V and 1 base at J, with 10 bases between the two ends. CDR1 is KGHSH, CDR2 LQKENI, per germline. The CDR3 is 14 residues long. As DNA, the CDR3 is TGTGCCAGCTCACAGCAGGCAACGAACACTGAAGCTTTCTTT. This sequence encodes CASSQQATNTEAFF.

CDR3 in amino acids: CASSVVLGSGYTF. CDR3 coding DNA: TGTGCCAGCAGCGTAGTTCTGGGATCTGGCTACACCTTC. The rearrangement links TRBV9 to TRBJ1-2; unclear D gene. Germline CDR1 SGDLS, CDR2 YYNGEE. The CDR3 totals 13 residues. V gave up 0 bases and J gave up 7 bases, with 10 bases separating them.

This clone was counted a single time. This rearrangement joins TRBV19 to TRBJ2-4; possible D gene TRBD2, 6 bases. The germline CDR1 and CDR2 sequences are LNHDA and SQIVND (reference sequence). The ends were cut back, 5 bases at V and 1 base at J, with 12 bases in the middle. The CDR3 is 15 amino acids. CDR3 nucleotide sequence: TGTGCCAGTAGTGCGCCGACTAGTGCCAAAAACATTCAGTACTTC. This gives the protein CASSAPTSAKNIQYF.

This chain uses TRBV7-9 with TRBJ2-6; no definite D call. This CDR3 is built from 13 residues. Germline lookup yields CDR1 SEHNR and CDR2 FQNEAQ (reference sequence). Trimming left V 10 bases short and J 0 bases short, with 7 bases between. The chain's CDR3 is CATTASGANVLTF. The CDR3 nucleotides read TGTGCCACCACAGCCTCTGGGGCCAACGTCCTGACTTTC.

The CDR3 coding sequence is TGTGCCAGCAGCTTAGGGGTGACTAGCGGGAGGGCGAACACCGGGGAGCTGTTTTTT. This sequence encodes CASSLGVTSGRANTGELFF. This chain links TRBV7-8 with TRBJ2-2; 14 bases align to TRBD2. The CDR3 loop spans 19 amino acids. CDR1 and CDR2 (germline): SGHVS, FQNEAQ. V was pared by 1 base and J by 0 bases, with 4 bases of the junction left unmatched.

A few counts support this clone. The CDR3 protein is CASSITGAYGYTF. The CDR3 bases are TGTGCCAGCAGTATAACAGGGGCCTATGGCTACACCTTC. The J gene is TRBJ1-2, the V gene TRBV27, with 7 bases fitting TRBD1. Trimming at V came to 5 bases and at J to 4 bases, leaving 4 bases not matched to a gene. CDR1 is MNHEY, CDR2 SMNVEV, per germline (reference sequence). This CDR3 is built from 13 residues.

Comment on this clone: Other DNA sequences in this sample translate to the same CDR3. The V and J genes are TRBV28 and TRBJ1-1, with D possibly being TRBD1 (5 bases). CDR1 is MDHEN and CDR2 is SYDVKM in the germline V gene. The CDR3 extends over 13 amino acids. The ends were cut back, 5 bases at V and 4 bases at J, with 11 bases in the middle. The CDR3 region has the DNA TGTGCCAGCAGTCAGGGAGTTGGCACTGAAGCTTTCTTT. Encoded protein: CASSQGVGTEAFF.

This clone was recorded only once. The chain links TRBV28 to TRBJ2-3, with D possibly TRBD2 on 6 matching bases. This CDR3 has 12 residues. In germline, CDR1 is MDHEN, CDR2 SYDVKM. V lost 4 bases, J lost 8 bases, and 10 bases lay in between. For the CDR3, the DNA is TGTGCCAGCAGTTCGCGACTAGGTACGCAGTATTTT. Protein sequence: CASSSRLGTQYF.

This rearrangement joins TRBV19 to TRBJ2-1, with 10 bases identical to TRBD2. Germline V gene lookup returns CDR1 LNHDA and CDR2 SQIVND (reference sequence). Losses at the gene ends were 3 bases for V and 7 bases for J; bases not matched to a gene: 15. There are 18 residues in the CDR3. The CDR3 region has the DNA TGTGCCAGTAGTATTCTAGCGGGAGCTTCCCCGGGTCTGAATGAGCAGTTCTTC. Translated, it gives CASSILAGASPGLNEQFF.

The rearrangement uses TRBV6-5 and TRBJ2-6; D gene unclear. Looked up from germline, CDR1 is MNHEY and CDR2 is SVGAGI. Trimming took off 0 bases at V and 2 bases at J, with 8 bases between the two ends. The CDR3 covers 16 residues. The CDR3 protein is CASSYSSVAGANVLTF. CDR3 sequence (DNA): TGTGCCAGCAGTTACTCGTCAGTTGCTGGGGCCAACGTCCTGACTTTC.

This chain links TRBV19 with TRBJ1-5, with D uncertain. Germline-derived CDR1 and CDR2 are LNHDA and SQIVND (reference sequence). Trimming left V 7 bases short and J 4 bases short, with 17 bases between. The length of the CDR3 is 15 residues. DNA of the CDR3: TGTGCCAGTACCCGGGTTTTTGGGTATAATCAGCCCCAGCATTTT. Amino acids: CASTRVFGYNQPQHF.

The chain carries TRBV13 and TRBJ2-1; D possibly corresponds to TRBD2 (6 bases). Germline CDR1 PRHDT, CDR2 FYEKMQ (reference sequence). This CDR3 is built from 15 residues. V was trimmed by 4 bases and J by 1 base, leaving 11 bases between them. CDR3 region: CASSSRDSSYNEQFF. For the CDR3, the DNA is TGTGCCAGCAGCTCCCGGGACTCTTCCTACAATGAGCAGTTCTTC.

This chain links TRBV4-3 with TRBJ1-6, with no clear D. The CDR3 has 16 amino acids. V shed 0 bases and J shed 4 bases, with 10 bases lying between them. The germline V gene has CDR1 LGHNA and CDR2 YSLEER. The CDR3 DNA is TGCGCCAGCAGCCAAGATGCAGTGATTTATAATTCACCCCTCCACTTT. As protein: CASSQDAVIYNSPLHF.

This chain joins TRBV18 and TRBJ2-1; D may be TRBD2 (5 bases). This CDR3 contains 18 residues. The V gene lost 3 bases and the J gene lost 1 base, with 19 bases spanning the gap. Germline lookup yields CDR1 KGHSH and CDR2 LQKENI. The CDR3 DNA follows: TGTGCCAGCTCACCTAGGGTTTCGGGGTCTATTTCCTACAATGAGCAGTTCTTC. This translates into CASSPRVSGSISYNEQFF.

The chain links TRBV6-5 to TRBJ2-2; the D gene could be TRBD1 or TRBD2 (5 bases each). Germline V gene lookup returns CDR1 MNHEY and CDR2 SVGAGI. The V end was cut by 6 bases, the J end by 3 bases, with 11 bases between. The CDR3 length is 14 residues. Here the CDR3 DNA reads TGTGCCAGCAGGAGGGGCTCGGACACCGGGGAGCTGTTTTTT. Its protein is CASRRGSDTGELFF.

The V gene is TRBV11-2, the J gene TRBJ2-7, with D perhaps matching TRBD1 (5 bases). Germline assignment: CDR1 SGHAT and CDR2 FQNNGV. The CDR3 is 13 amino acids. With 2 bases removed from V and 4 bases from J, the gap between germline ends came to 9 bases. In DNA form, the CDR3 reads TGTGCCAGCAGCTTAATCAGGGTATACGAGCAGTACTTC. Its translation: CASSLIRVYEQYF.

The V and J genes are TRBV9 and TRBJ2-2; D gene uncertain. Germline assignment: CDR1 SGDLS and CDR2 YYNGEE. The CDR3 contains 12 residues. V was clipped by 0 bases and J by 6 bases, with 3 bases between them. The CDR3 here is CASSVVPGELFF. In nucleotides, the CDR3 is TGTGCCAGCAGCGTAGTTCCCGGGGAGCTGTTTTTT.

This rearrangement joins TRBV6-2 or TRBV6-3 to TRBJ1-5; unclear D gene. Germline V gene data show CDR1 as MNHEY and CDR2 as SVGEGT. The germline V and J ends were trimmed by 5 bases and 0 bases, with 11 bases remaining between them. CDR3 length equals 15 residues. DNA for the CDR3: TGTGCCAGCAGTGTTCCGGGCTATAGCAATCAGCCCCAGCATTTT. It yields the protein CASSVPGYSNQPQHF.

The V call is TRBV6-5, the J call TRBJ1-4; possible D gene TRBD1, 5 bases. The CDR3 has 11 residues. V gave up 8 bases and J gave up 5 bases, with 6 bases separating them. Germline V lookup: CDR1 MNHEY, CDR2 SVGAGI. The CDR3 DNA follows: TGTGCCAGCCAGGGAAATGAAAAACTGTTTTTT. This encodes CASQGNEKLFF.

The chain couples TRBV30 to TRBJ1-4, with D possibly TRBD1 on 6 matching bases. CDR3 length: 16 residues. Germline values: CDR1 GTSNPN, CDR2 SVGIG (reference sequence). V was trimmed by 3 bases and J by 0 bases, leaving 14 bases between them. CDR3 protein: CAWSDLRGATNEKLFF. Written as DNA, the CDR3 is TGTGCCTGGAGCGATCTAAGGGGGGCAACTAATGAAAAACTGTTTTTT. The whole variable domain, remainder taken from reference TRBV30 and TRBJ1-4, is SQTIHQWPATLVQPVGSPLSLECTVEGTSNPNLYWYRQAAGRGLQLLFYSVGIGQISSEVPQNLSASRPQDRQFILSSKKLLLSDSGFYLCAWSDLRGATNEKLFFGSGTQLSVL.

This clone was counted a few times. The genes are TRBV19 and TRBJ2-7, with 7 bases matching TRBD1. Germline assignment: CDR1 LNHDA and CDR2 SQIVND (reference sequence). V gave up 10 bases and J gave up 8 bases; unmatched junction bases: 20. The CDR3 is 15 residues long. This CDR3 is CATKARGGQTRKQYF. The DNA of the CDR3 is TGTGCCACCAAAGCCCGAGGGGGACAGACTCGGAAGCAGTACTTC. The variable domain in full, completed from reference TRBV19 and TRBJ2-7, reads DGGITQSPKYLFRKEGQNVTLSCEQNLNHDAMYWYRQDPGQGLRLIYYSQIVNDFQKGDIAEGYSVSREKKESFPLTVTSAQKNPTAFYLCATKARGGQTRKQYFGPGTRLTVT.

The rearrangement uses TRBV7-3 and TRBJ2-5; D unclear. The germline V gene has CDR1 SGHTA and CDR2 FQGTGA. The CDR3 totals 13 residues. With 2 bases removed from V and 5 bases from J, the gap between germline ends came to 9 bases. CDR3 region: CASSLLFGETQYF. Here the CDR3 DNA reads TGTGCCAGCAGCTTATTATTCGGGGAGACCCAGTACTTC.

The genes are TRBV28 and TRBJ2-4; D may be TRBD2 (6 bases). Trimming took 6 bases from V and 0 from J, leaving 9 bases between them. The CDR3 totals 14 residues. Looked up from germline, CDR1 is MDHEN and CDR2 is SYDVKM. The CDR3 nucleotides read TGTGCCAGCAGCCTAGCGCCAGCCAAAAACATTCAGTACTTC. Its protein product is CASSLAPAKNIQYF.

The chain links TRBV20-1 to TRBJ1-6; D ambiguous. Germline lookup yields CDR1 DFQATT and CDR2 SNEGSKA (reference sequence). This CDR3 is built from 17 residues. V dropped 3 bases and J dropped 9 bases, with 24 bases sitting between them. Here the CDR3 DNA reads TGCAGTGCTAGTTACGGACCGGAATCAATCAATCGTTCACCCCTCCACTTT. This translates into CSASYGPESINRSPLHF.

J is TRBJ2-7 and V is TRBV19; 9 positions match TRBD1. The germline CDR1 and CDR2 sequences are LNHDA and SQIVND (reference sequence). With V trimmed by 10 bases and J by 3 bases, 4 bases remained unmatched. The length of the CDR3 is 12 residues. CDR3 amino acids: CATPDRGYEQYF. CDR3 nucleotides: TGTGCCACCCCGGACAGGGGCTACGAGCAGTACTTC.

The V and J genes are TRBV5-4 and TRBJ2-1, with TRBD1 as a possible D gene (5 bases). V dropped 2 bases and J dropped 5 bases, with 14 bases sitting between them. This CDR3 is 15 amino acids long. Per germline, CDR1 SGHNT and CDR2 YYREEE (reference sequence). CDR3 DNA sequence: TGTGCCAGCAGCTTAGACAGAACTTTACACAATGAGCAGTTCTTC. It translates to CASSLDRTLHNEQFF.

The V and J genes are TRBV7-7 and TRBJ2-2; possibly TRBD1 or TRBD2 for D (5 bases each). Between the trimmed V and J ends, which lost 10 bases and 5 bases, there was a span of 17 bases. The germline V gene has CDR1 SSHAT and CDR2 FNYEAQ (reference sequence). The CDR3 sequence is 14 residues long. The CDR3 protein is CATKGAGKTGELFF. For the CDR3, the DNA is TGTGCCACCAAAGGGGCCGGGAAAACCGGGGAGCTGTTTTTT.

V and J are TRBV7-2 and TRBJ1-2, with unresolved D. Trimming removed 2 bases from V and 3 bases from J, with 10 bases in between. Germline V gene data show CDR1 as SGHTA and CDR2 as FQGNSA. This CDR3 is built from 14 residues. The CDR3 DNA follows: TGTGCCAGCAGCTTATTTTGGGGTGACTATGGCTACACCTTC. Protein sequence: CASSLFWGDYGYTF.